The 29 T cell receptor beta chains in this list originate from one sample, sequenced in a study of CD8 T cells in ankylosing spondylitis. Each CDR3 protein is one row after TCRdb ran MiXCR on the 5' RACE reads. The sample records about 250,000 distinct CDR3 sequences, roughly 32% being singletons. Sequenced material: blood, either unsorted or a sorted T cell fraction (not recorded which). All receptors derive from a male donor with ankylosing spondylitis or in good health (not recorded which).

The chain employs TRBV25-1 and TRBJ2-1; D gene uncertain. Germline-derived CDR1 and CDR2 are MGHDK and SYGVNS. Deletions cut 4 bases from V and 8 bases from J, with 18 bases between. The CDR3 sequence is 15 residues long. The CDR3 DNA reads TGTGCCAGCAGTGGTCTGGGCCCAGCCAACCATGAGCAGTTCTTC. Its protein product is CASSGLGPANHEQFF.

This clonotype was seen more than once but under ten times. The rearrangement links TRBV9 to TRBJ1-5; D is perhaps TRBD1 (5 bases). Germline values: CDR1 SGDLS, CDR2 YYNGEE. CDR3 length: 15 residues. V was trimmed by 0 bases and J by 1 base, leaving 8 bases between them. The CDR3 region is CASSVEGTSNQPQHF. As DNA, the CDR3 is TGTGCCAGCAGCGTAGAAGGGACCAGCAATCAGCCCCAGCATTTT.

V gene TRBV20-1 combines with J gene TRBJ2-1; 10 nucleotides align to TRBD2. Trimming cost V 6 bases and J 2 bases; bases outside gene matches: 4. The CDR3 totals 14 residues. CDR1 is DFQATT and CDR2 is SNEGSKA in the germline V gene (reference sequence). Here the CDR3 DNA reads TGCAGTGCAAGCGGGGGGGTGGCCTACAATGAGCAGTTCTTC. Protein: CSASGGVAYNEQFF.

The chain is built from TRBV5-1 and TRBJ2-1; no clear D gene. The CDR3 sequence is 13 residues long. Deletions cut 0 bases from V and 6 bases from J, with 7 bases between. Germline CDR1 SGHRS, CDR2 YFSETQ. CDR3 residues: CASSLVFPNEQFF. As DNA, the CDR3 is TGCGCCAGCAGCTTGGTTTTTCCCAATGAGCAGTTCTTC.

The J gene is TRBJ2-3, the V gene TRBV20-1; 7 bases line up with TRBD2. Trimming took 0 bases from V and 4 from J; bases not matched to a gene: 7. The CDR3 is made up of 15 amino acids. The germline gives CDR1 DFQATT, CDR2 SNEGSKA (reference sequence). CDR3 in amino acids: CSARDAQRGSDTQYF. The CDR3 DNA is TGCAGTGCTAGAGATGCCCAGCGGGGTTCAGATACGCAGTATTTT.

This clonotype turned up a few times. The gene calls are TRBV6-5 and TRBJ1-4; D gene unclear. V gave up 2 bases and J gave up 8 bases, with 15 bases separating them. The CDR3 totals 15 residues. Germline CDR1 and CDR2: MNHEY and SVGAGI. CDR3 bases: TGTGCCAGCAGTTACGGCGGGGTTATAGGCGAAAAACTGTTTTTT. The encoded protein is CASSYGGVIGEKLFF.

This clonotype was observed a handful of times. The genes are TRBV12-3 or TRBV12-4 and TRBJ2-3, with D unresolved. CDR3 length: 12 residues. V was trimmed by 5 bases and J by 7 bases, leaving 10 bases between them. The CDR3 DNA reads TGTGCCAGCAGTCCCCAACTCCATACGCAGTATTTT. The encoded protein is CASSPQLHTQYF.

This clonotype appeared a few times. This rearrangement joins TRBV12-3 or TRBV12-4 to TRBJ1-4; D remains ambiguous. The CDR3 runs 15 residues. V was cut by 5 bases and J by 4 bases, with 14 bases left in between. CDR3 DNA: TGTGCCAGCAGTCTGTACAGAGCTTTTAATGAAAAACTGTTTTTT. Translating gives CASSLYRAFNEKLFF.

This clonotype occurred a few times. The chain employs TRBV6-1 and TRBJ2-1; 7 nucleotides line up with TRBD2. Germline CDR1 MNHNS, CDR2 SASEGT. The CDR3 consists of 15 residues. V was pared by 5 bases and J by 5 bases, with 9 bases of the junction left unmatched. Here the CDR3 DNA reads TGTGCCAGCAGTCCCCGGCCCAGCGGGGACAATGAGCAGTTCTTC. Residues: CASSPRPSGDNEQFF.

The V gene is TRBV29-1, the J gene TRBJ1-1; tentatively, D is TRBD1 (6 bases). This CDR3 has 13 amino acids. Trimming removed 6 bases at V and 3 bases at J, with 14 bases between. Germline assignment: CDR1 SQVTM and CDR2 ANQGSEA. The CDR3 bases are TGCAGCGTGACCGACAGGCGGGACACTGAAGCTTTCTTT. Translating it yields CSVTDRRDTEAFF. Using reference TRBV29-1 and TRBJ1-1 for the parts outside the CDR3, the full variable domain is SAVISQKPSRDICQRGTSLTIQCQVDSQVTMMFWYRQQPGQSLTLIATANQGSEATYESGFVIDKFPISRPNLTFSTLTVSNMSPEDSSIYLCSVTDRRDTEAFFGQGTRLTVV.

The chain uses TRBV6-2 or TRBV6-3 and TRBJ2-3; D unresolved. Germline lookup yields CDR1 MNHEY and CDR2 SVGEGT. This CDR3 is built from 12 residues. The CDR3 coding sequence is TGTGTCCTGATATATGTAAGAGATACGCAGTATTTT. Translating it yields CVLIYVRDTQYF.

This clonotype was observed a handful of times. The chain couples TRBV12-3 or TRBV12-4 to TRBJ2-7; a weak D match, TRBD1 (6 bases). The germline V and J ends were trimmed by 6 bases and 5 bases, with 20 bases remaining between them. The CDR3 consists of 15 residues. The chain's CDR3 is CASSPRGQIGHEQYF. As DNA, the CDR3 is TGTGCCAGCAGCCCACGCGGACAGATTGGCCACGAGCAGTACTTC.

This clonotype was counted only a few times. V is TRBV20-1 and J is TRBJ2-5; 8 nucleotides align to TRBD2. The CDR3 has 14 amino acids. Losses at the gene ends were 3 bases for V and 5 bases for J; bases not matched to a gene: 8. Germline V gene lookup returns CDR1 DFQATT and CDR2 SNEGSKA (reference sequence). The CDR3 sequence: CSARDIRGGETQYF. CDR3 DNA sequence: TGCAGTGCTAGGGACATTCGGGGGGGGGAGACCCAGTACTTC.

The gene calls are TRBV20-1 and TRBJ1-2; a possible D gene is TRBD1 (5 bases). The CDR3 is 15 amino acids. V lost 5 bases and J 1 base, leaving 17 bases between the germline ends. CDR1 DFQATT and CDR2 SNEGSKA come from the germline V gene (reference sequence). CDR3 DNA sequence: TGCAGTGCTCCCCCCCTTGGGGGGGATAACTATGGCTACACCTTC. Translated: CSAPPLGGDNYGYTF.

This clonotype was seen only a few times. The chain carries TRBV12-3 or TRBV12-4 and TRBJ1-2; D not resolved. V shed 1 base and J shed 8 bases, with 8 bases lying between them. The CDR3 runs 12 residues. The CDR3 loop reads CASSLEMGGYTF. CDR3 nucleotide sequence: TGTGCCAGCAGTTTAGAAATGGGCGGCTACACCTTC.

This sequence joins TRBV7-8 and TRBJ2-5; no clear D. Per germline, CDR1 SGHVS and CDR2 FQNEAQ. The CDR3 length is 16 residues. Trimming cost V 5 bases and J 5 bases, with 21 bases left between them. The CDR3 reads CASSPPGAQGFETQYF. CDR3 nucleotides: TGTGCCAGCAGCCCCCCGGGTGCCCAAGGGTTTGAGACCCAGTACTTC.

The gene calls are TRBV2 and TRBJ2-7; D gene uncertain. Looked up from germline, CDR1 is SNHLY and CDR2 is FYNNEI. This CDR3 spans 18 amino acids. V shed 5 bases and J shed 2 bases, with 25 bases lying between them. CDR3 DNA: TGTGCCAGCAGTTTACGTCGCGCAGCCGATCCATTTACCTACGAGCAGTACTTC. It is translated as CASSLRRAADPFTYEQYF.

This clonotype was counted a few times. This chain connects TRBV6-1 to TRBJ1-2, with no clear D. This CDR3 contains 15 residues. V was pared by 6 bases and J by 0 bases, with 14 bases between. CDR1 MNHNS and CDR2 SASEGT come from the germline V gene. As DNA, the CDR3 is TGTGCCAGCAGCCCCACAGAGTACCCTAACTATGGCTACACCTTC. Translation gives CASSPTEYPNYGYTF.

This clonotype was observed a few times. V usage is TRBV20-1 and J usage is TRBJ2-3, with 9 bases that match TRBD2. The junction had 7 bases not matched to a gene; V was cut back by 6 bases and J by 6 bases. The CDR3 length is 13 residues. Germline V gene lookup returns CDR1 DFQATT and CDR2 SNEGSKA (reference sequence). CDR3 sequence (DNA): TGCAGTGCCCCTGGGACTAGCTTCGATACGCAGTATTTT. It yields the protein CSAPGTSFDTQYF.

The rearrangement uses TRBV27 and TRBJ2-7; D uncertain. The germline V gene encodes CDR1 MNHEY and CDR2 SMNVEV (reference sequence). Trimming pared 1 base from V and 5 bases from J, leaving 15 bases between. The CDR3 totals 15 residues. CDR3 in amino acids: CASSLLLASRNEQYF. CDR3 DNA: TGTGCCAGCAGTTTATTACTGGCGTCCAGGAACGAGCAGTACTTC.

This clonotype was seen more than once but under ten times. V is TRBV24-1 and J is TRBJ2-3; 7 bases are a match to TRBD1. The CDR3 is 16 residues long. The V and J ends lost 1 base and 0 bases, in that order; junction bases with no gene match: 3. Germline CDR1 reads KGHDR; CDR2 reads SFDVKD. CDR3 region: CATSDFLTGSTDTQYF. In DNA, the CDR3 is TGTGCCACCAGTGATTTCCTGACAGGGAGCACAGATACGCAGTATTTT.

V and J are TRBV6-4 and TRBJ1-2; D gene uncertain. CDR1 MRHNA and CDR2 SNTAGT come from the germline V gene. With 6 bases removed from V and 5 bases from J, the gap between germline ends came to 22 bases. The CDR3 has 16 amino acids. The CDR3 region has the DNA TGTGCCAGCAGCGAACCCAAAACAACAGCTCTATATGGCTACACCTTC. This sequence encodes CASSEPKTTALYGYTF.

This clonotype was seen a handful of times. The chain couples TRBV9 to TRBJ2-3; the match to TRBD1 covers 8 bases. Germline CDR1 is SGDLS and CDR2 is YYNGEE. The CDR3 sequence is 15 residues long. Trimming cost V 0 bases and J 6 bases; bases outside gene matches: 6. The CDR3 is CASSVGDRGSDTQYF. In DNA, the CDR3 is TGTGCCAGCAGCGTAGGAGACAGGGGTAGTGATACGCAGTATTTT.

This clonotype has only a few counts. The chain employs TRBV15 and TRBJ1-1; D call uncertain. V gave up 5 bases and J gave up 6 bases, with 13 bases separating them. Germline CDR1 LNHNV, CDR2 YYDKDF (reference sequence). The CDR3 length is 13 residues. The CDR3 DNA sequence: TGTGCCACCAGCCTTACGGGAGGCCCTGAAGCTTTCTTT. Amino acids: CATSLTGGPEAFF.

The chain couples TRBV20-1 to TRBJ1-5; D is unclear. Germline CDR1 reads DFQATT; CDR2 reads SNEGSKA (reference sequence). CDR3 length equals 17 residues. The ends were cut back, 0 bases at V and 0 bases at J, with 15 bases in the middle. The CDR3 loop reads CSARDLVSLYSNQPQHF. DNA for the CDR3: TGCAGTGCTAGAGATTTGGTCAGCCTATATAGCAATCAGCCCCAGCATTTT.

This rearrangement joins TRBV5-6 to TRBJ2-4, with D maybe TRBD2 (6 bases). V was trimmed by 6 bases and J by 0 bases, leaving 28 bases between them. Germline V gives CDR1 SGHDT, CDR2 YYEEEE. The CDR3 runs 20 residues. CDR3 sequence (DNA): TGTGCCAGCATCCAATCCTCATCCGGAGGGAACCAACTAGCCAAAAACATTCAGTACTTC. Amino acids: CASIQSSSGGNQLAKNIQYF.

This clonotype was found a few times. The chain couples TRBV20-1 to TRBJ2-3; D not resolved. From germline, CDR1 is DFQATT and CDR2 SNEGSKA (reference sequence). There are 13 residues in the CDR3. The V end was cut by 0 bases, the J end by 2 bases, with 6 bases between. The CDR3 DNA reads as TGCAGTGCTAGAGATGGCAACACAGATACGCAGTATTTT. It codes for CSARDGNTDTQYF.

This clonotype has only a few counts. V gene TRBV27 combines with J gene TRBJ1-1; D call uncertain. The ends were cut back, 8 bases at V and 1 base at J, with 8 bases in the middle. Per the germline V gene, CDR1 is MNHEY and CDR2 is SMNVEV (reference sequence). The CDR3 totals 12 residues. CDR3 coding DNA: TGTGCCAGCGGTTATCCGAACACTGAAGCTTTCTTT. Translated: CASGYPNTEAFF.

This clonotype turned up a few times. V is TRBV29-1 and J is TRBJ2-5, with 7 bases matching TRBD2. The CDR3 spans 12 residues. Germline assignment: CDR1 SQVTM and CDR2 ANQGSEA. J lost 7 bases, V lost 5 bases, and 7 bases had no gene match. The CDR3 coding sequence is TGCAGCGTTAGACTAGCTGGGGGGACCCAGTACTTC. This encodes CSVRLAGGTQYF.